This TCR beta chain was captured by sequencing in a study of blood T cells in healthy people across ages. Study-wide points: Higher diversity, along with more naive CD4+ cells, distinguished long-lived donors from aged donors. Roughly linear age-related decline in beta diversity appeared, significant by age 40.

This clonotype has just a few counts. The target antigen is unknown. With 0 bases removed from V and 2 bases from J, the gap between germline ends came to 12 bases. The germline V gene encodes CDR1 DFQATT and CDR2 SNEGSKA (reference sequence). The length of the CDR3 is 15 residues. Alongside a J-beta primer mix, a sample-barcoded 5' primer served in a second PCR lasting about 6 to 11 cycles. TCRdb itself ran the 5' RACE reads through MiXCR, one entry per CDR3 protein. This table holds around 970,000 distinct CDR3 sequences, roughly 51% found once. Sequences were obtained from blood. The clonotype was recovered from a woman between 55 and 75 years old in good health. The V call is TRBV20-1, the J call TRBJ2-3, with TRBD2 as a possible D gene (5 bases). The chain's CDR3 is CSARDLSGFTDTQYF. The CDR3 nucleotides read TGCAGTGCTAGAGATCTAAGCGGATTCACAGATACGCAGTATTTT.